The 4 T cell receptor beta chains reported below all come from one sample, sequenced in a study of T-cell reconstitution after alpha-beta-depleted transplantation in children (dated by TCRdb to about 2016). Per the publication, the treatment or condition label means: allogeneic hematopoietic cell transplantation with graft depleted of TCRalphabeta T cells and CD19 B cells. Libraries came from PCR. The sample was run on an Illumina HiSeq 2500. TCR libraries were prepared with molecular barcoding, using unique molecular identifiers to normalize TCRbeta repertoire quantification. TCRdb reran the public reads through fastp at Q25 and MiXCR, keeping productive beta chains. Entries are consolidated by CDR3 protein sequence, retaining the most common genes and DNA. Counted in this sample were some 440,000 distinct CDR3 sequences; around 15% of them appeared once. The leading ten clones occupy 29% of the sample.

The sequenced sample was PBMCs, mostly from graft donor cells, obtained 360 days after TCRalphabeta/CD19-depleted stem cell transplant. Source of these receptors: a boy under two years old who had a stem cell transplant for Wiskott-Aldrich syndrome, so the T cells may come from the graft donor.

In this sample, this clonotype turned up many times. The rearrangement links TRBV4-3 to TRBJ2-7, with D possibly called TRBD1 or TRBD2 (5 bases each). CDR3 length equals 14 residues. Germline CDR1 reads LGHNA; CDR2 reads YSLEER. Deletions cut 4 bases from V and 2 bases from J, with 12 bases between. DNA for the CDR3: TGCGCCAGCAGCCTCCTCCGGGGCCCCTACGAGCAGTACTTC. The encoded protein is CASSLLRGPYEQYF.

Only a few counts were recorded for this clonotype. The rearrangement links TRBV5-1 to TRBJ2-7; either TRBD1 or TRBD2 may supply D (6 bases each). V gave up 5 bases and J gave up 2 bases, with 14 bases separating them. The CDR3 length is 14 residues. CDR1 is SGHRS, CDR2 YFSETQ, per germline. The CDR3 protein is CASSVGGPAYEQYF. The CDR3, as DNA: TGCGCCAGCAGTGTTGGGGGGCCAGCCTACGAGCAGTACTTC. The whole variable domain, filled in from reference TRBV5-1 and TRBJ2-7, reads KAGVTQTPRYLIKTRGQQVTLSCSPISGHRSVSWYQQTPGQGLQFLFEYFSETQRNKGNFPGRFSGRQFSNSRSEMNVSTLELGDSALYLCASSVGGPAYEQYFGPGTRLTVT.

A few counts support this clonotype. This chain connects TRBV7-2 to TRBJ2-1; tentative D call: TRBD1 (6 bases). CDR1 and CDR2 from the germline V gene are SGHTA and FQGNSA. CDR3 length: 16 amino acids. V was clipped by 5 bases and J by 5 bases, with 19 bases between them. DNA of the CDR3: TGTGCCAGCAGCAACCTGGGGCAGGGGTACGACAATGAGCAGTTCTTC. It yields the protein CASSNLGQGYDNEQFF.

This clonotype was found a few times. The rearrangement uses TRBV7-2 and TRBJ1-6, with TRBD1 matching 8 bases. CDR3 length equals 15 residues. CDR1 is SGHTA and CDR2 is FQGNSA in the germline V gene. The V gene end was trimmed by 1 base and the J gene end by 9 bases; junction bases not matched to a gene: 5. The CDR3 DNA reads TGTGCCAGCAGCTTAGGACAGGGGTACACTTCACCCCTCCACTTT. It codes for CASSLGQGYTSPLHF.